The T cell receptor beta chain under discussion was sequenced for a study of blood T cell repertoires in COVID-19. Study-level information: Sites in the United States, Italy and Spain provided acute and convalescent COVID-19 samples. T cells, B-cell-depleted T cells, or PBMCs supplied cDNA or gDNA.

The CDR3 has 15 residues. Germline assignment: CDR1 LGHDT and CDR2 YNNKEL (reference sequence). V gave up 5 bases and J gave up 6 bases; unmatched junction bases: 7. This clone was picked up a small number of times. The method was immunoSEQ multiplex PCR; TCRdb's version includes in-frame clones alone and lacks a portion of them. The data contain about 160,000 clones, 85% of them singletons. The material sequenced was peripheral blood. This clonotype was obtained from a woman aged 45-65 years with COVID-19, enrolled during active disease. The chain carries TRBV3-1 (or the pseudogene TRBV3-2) and TRBJ1-6; 7 bases agree with TRBD1. The CDR3: CASSVTGASNSPLHF. In DNA, the CDR3 is TGTGCCAGCAGCGTTACAGGGGCCTCTAATTCACCCCTCCACTTT.